This T cell receptor beta chain was recorded in a study of cytomegalovirus exposure and HLA in healthy donors. Primers included in the PCR were 60 Vbeta and 13 Jbeta primers. Clones were sequenced by immunoSEQ multiplex PCR, and TCRdb holds only the in-frame ones, with some missing. With roughly 100,000 clones in the sample, the ten largest clones hold roughly 0.64%. Looked up from germline, CDR1 is SGHTA and CDR2 is FQGNSA. Trimming removed 1 base at V and 7 bases at J, with 10 bases between. CDR3 length equals 14 residues. Study-level findings and limits: The classifier reportedly diagnosed cytomegalovirus status with high specificity and sensitivity.

Concerning this clone: Its antigen is still unknown.

The receptor was derived from a man in his fifties or sixties in good health and CMV-seronegative. Material for sequencing was PBMCs. The genes are TRBV7-2 and TRBJ2-2; possibly TRBD2 for D (5 bases). In nucleotides, the CDR3 is TGTGCCAGCAGCTTAGTGGGAGAACGCGGGGAGCTGTTTTTT. Encoded protein: CASSLVGERGELFF.